Listed here are 8 T cell receptor beta chains from one sample, sequenced in a study of T-cell memory formation after mild COVID-19. One entry per CDR3 protein results from TCRdb running MiXCR on the 5' RACE reads. The sample records about 390,000 distinct CDR3 sequences, about 15% being singletons. The sequenced material came from PBMCs or a T cell subset sorted from them (not recorded which). The receptors come from a man younger than 35 who had mild COVID-19 (a few samples of this study predate the infection). Cell type and time point are not known.

J is TRBJ2-3 and V is TRBV12-3 or TRBV12-4; D may match TRBD1 or TRBD2 (5 bases each). The CDR3 length is 13 residues. V lost 5 bases and J lost 8, with 14 bases in between. As DNA, the CDR3 is TGTGCCAGCAGTAAGACAGAAGGAGGTACGCAGTATTTT. Protein: CASSKTEGGTQYF.

The chain has TRBV6-5 and TRBJ1-2; D uncertain. Germline V gene data show CDR1 as MNHEY and CDR2 as SVGAGI. The V end was cut by 6 bases, the J end by 4 bases, with 6 bases between. The CDR3 has 11 residues. The CDR3 nucleotides are TGTGCCAGCAGCAGCGTCTATGGCTACACCTTC. It translates to CASSSVYGYTF.

This clonotype has only a few counts. This chain uses TRBV11-2 with TRBJ2-2, with 7 bases matching TRBD1. Trimming cost V 5 bases and J 3 bases; bases outside gene matches: 3. This CDR3 is 14 amino acids long. Germline V gene lookup returns CDR1 SGHAT and CDR2 FQNNGV. CDR3: CASSNGQDTGELFF. CDR3 bases: TGTGCCAGCAGCAATGGACAGGACACCGGGGAGCTGTTTTTT.

This clonotype turned up a few times. The rearrangement joins TRBV6-4 to TRBJ2-1; 7 bases map to TRBD2. Germline V CDR1 and CDR2: MRHNA, SNTAGT. The CDR3 contains 14 residues. J was trimmed by 8 bases and V by 3 bases; bases with no gene match: 7. CDR3 in amino acids: CASSDGGEGHEQFF. Here the CDR3 DNA reads TGTGCCAGCAGTGATGGGGGGGAGGGCCATGAGCAGTTCTTC.

The V gene is TRBV6-5, the J gene TRBJ2-2; D might be TRBD1 (6 bases). Germline V gene sequence: CDR1 MNHEY, CDR2 SVGAGI. This CDR3 spans 16 amino acids. V lost 10 bases and J 0 bases, leaving 18 bases between the germline ends. In nucleotides, the CDR3 is TGTGCCACCAAAACGCCGGGACACTCGAACACCGGGGAGCTGTTTTTT. The encoded protein is CATKTPGHSNTGELFF.

This clonotype was observed a handful of times. The rearrangement links TRBV20-1 to TRBJ2-5; D perhaps matches TRBD2 (7 bases). The germline V gene encodes CDR1 DFQATT and CDR2 SNEGSKA (reference sequence). Trimming left V 3 bases short and J 5 bases short, with 22 bases between. The CDR3 is 16 residues long. The CDR3 coding sequence is TGCAGTGCTAGCACAGTAGGAGGGGGGGCCGGGGAGACCCAGTACTTC. Protein: CSASTVGGGAGETQYF.

This clonotype appeared a few times. This chain uses TRBV21-1 with TRBJ2-7; the table's D gene call, TRBD2, was not cross checked with the DNA. TRBV21-1 is a pseudogene segment. The CDR3 is 17 amino acids. The CDR3 is CASSKGLAGGGSYEQYV. Written as DNA, the CDR3 is TGTGCCAGCAGCAAAGGACTAGCGGGGGGTGGATCATACGAGCAGTACGTC.

Many counts were recorded for this clonotype. This chain connects TRBV7-2 to TRBJ2-4; 10 bases agree with TRBD1. The CDR3 covers 20 residues. Per germline, CDR1 SGHTA and CDR2 FQGNSA. After removal of 3 bases from V and 6 bases from J, the junction contained 20 bases not matched to a gene. For the CDR3, the DNA is TGTGCCAGCAGCTTGGCTACCGTCCTAGATATGGGACAGGGGAGAAACATTCAGTACTTC. This translates into CASSLATVLDMGQGRNIQYF.